This is a list of T cell receptor beta chains from one sample in a study of kidney transplant recipient with SARS-CoV-2 infection. TCRdb independently ran MiXCR on the reads; one entry per CDR3 protein. The repertoire holds some 220,000 distinct CDR3 sequences, with 29% as singletons. Sequences were derived from a blood sample, sampled at baseline and around day 120 from a kidney transplant recipient. Source of these receptors: a young adult male patient who had COVID-19 and was a kidney transplant recipient. Part of the T cell pool may stem from the graft donor. CDR3s include the opening cysteine and the closing phenylalanine or tryptophan. The D gene is left open where the match is weak. For some rows the clone size is stated as once, few or many, or as a class when expanded; others skip it.

v_gene: TRBV3-1; d_gene: NA; j_gene: TRBJ1-2; abundance: many; CDR3nt: TGTGCCAGCAGCCATCTAACCACCCTTCGAAAGACCTATGGCTACACCTTC; CDR3aa: CASSHLTTLRKTYGYTF
v_gene: TRBV9; d_gene: TRBD2; j_gene: TRBJ2-5; abundance: many; CDR3nt: TGTGCCAGCAGCGTAGGCTTTTGGGAGGGGCGGCAAGAGACCCAGTACTTC; CDR3aa: CASSVGFWEGRQETQYF
v_gene: TRBV5-5; d_gene: NA; j_gene: TRBJ1-3; abundance: many; CDR3nt: TGTGCCAGCGGGGGACAAGGAAACACCATATATTTT; CDR3aa: CASGGQGNTIYF
v_gene: TRBV9; d_gene: TRBD1; j_gene: TRBJ2-6; abundance: few; CDR3nt: TGTGCCAGCAGCGTACCCCAGCCGGGACAGGATATCTCTGGGGCCAACGTCCTGACTTTC; CDR3aa: CASSVPQPGQDISGANVLTF
v_gene: TRBV21-1; d_gene: NA; j_gene: TRBJ2-3; abundance: NA; CDR3nt: TGTGCCAACAGATGTATTTTAGCTACAGTCATGCAAGATACGCAGTATTTT; CDR3aa: CANRCILATVMQDTQYF
v_gene: TRBV10-2; d_gene: NA; j_gene: TRBJ1-1; abundance: NA; CDR3nt: TGCGCCGGCAGCCCCGCAATTGGAGGGACACCTGAAGCTTTCTTT; CDR3aa: CAGSPAIGGTPEAFF
v_gene: TRBV24-1; d_gene: NA; j_gene: TRBJ2-3; abundance: NA; CDR3nt: TGTGCCACCAGTGGGTTATTCAGCACAGATACGCAGTATTTT; CDR3aa: CATSGLFSTDTQYF
v_gene: TRBV27; d_gene: TRBD1; j_gene: TRBJ2-4; abundance: many; CDR3nt: TGTGCCAGCAGCAGTGACAGGGGCATCGACAAAAACATTCAGTACTTC; CDR3aa: CASSSDRGIDKNIQYF
v_gene: TRBV12-5; d_gene: NA; j_gene: TRBJ1-5; abundance: many; CDR3nt: TGTGCTAGTGCCTTGGGGTATAGTAATCAGCCCCAGCATTTT; CDR3aa: CASALGYSNQPQHF
v_gene: TRBV12-3/TRBV12-4; d_gene: TRBD1; j_gene: TRBJ1-1; abundance: many; CDR3nt: TGTGCCAGCAGGGGGGGGACAGTCACTGAAGCTTTCTTT; CDR3aa: CASRGGTVTEAFF
v_gene: TRBV3-1; d_gene: TRBD2; j_gene: TRBJ2-3; abundance: NA; CDR3nt: TGTGCCAGCAGCCAAGAAGTCCTTAGCGGGGGCACCACAGATACGCAGTATTTT; CDR3aa: CASSQEVLSGGTTDTQYF
v_gene: TRBV7-7; d_gene: NA; j_gene: TRBJ1-2; abundance: many; CDR3nt: TGTGCCAGCAGCACGAGAAGTAAGTGCCGAAAGACCTATGGCTACACCTTC; CDR3aa: CASSTRSKCRKTYGYTF
v_gene: TRBV11-2; d_gene: TRBD2; j_gene: TRBJ2-1; abundance: few; CDR3nt: TGTGCCAGCAGCTTAGAGCGCGGGAGGGCCGGCAATGAGCAGTTCTTC; CDR3aa: CASSLERGRAGNEQFF
v_gene: TRBV11-1; d_gene: NA; j_gene: TRBJ1-2; abundance: many; CDR3nt: TGTGCCAGCAGCTACGACAATAAGGCTGGAAAGACCTATGGCTACACCTTC; CDR3aa: CASSYDNKAGKTYGYTF
v_gene: TRBV5-4; d_gene: NA; j_gene: TRBJ1-1; abundance: many; CDR3nt: TGTGCCAGCAGCTTGGTAGACAGTGTGAACACTGAAGCTTTCTTT; CDR3aa: CASSLVDSVNTEAFF
v_gene: TRBV27; d_gene: NA; j_gene: TRBJ1-6; abundance: many; CDR3nt: TGTGCCAGCAGTCCCAGGGACCTGCCCCTCCACTTT; CDR3aa: CASSPRDLPLHF
v_gene: TRBV2; d_gene: TRBD1; j_gene: TRBJ1-4; abundance: many; CDR3nt: TGTGCCAGCACCAGCGACAGGGCGAGCGAAAAACTGTTTTTT; CDR3aa: CASTSDRASEKLFF
v_gene: TRBV9; d_gene: NA; j_gene: TRBJ1-6; abundance: many; CDR3nt: TGTGCCAGCAGCGTACGCCCCGGGGCCAGTGGGGATAATTCACCCCTCCACTTT; CDR3aa: CASSVRPGASGDNSPLHF
v_gene: TRBV20-1; d_gene: TRBD2; j_gene: TRBJ2-5; abundance: NA; CDR3nt: TGCAGTGCTAGGGACCGTGGACTAGGCCAAGAGACCCAGTACTTC; CDR3aa: CSARDRGLGQETQYF
v_gene: TRBV11-2; d_gene: NA; j_gene: TRBJ2-7; abundance: NA; CDR3nt: TGTGCCAGTAGAGCGGCAGGCTACTCCTACGAGCAGTACTTC; CDR3aa: CASRAAGYSYEQYF
v_gene: TRBV5-8; d_gene: TRBD1; j_gene: TRBJ2-1; abundance: NA; CDR3nt: TGTGCCAGCAGCCCTGGGACAGGCAAGGGGCACAATGAGCAGCTCTTC; CDR3aa: CASSPGTGKGHNEQLF
v_gene: TRBV5-1; d_gene: TRBD2; j_gene: TRBJ2-5; abundance: few; CDR3nt: TGCGCCAGCCGGAGCGGGAGGGAAGGAGGGGAGACCCAGTACTTC; CDR3aa: CASRSGREGGETQYF
v_gene: TRBV24-1; d_gene: TRBD1; j_gene: TRBJ1-5; abundance: many; CDR3nt: TGTGCCACCAGTCACAGGGGGCTAGATCAGCCCCAGCATTTT; CDR3aa: CATSHRGLDQPQHF
v_gene: TRBV28; d_gene: NA; j_gene: TRBJ1-4; abundance: many; CDR3nt: TGTGCCAGCAGTCCTCTAATGTCGCATGAAAAACTGTTTTTT; CDR3aa: CASSPLMSHEKLFF
v_gene: TRBV5-8; d_gene: NA; j_gene: TRBJ1-2; abundance: NA; CDR3nt: TGTGCCAGCGGTAATTCTCATCCACGAAAGACCTATGGCTACACCTTC; CDR3aa: CASGNSHPRKTYGYTF
v_gene: TRBV20-1; d_gene: TRBD2; j_gene: TRBJ2-2; abundance: many; CDR3nt: TGCAGTGCTAGAGGTCTAAGCGGGGGGCTCACCGGGGAGCTGTTTTTT; CDR3aa: CSARGLSGGLTGELFF
v_gene: TRBV19; d_gene: TRBD2; j_gene: TRBJ2-1; abundance: many; CDR3nt: TGTGCCAGTAGTATCTGGGGAGGGTACAATGAGCAGTTCTTC; CDR3aa: CASSIWGGYNEQFF
v_gene: TRBV7-9; d_gene: TRBD2; j_gene: TRBJ2-1; abundance: many; CDR3nt: TGTGCCAGCAGCCTGAGGCTAGCGGGAAGAATAAGCTCCTACAATGAGCAGTTCTTC; CDR3aa: CASSLRLAGRISSYNEQFF
v_gene: TRBV3-2; d_gene: NA; j_gene: TRBJ2-3; abundance: medium-sized; CDR3nt: TGTGCCAGCAGCCAAGATGAGTACAGAGATACGCAGTATTTT; CDR3aa: CASSQDEYRDTQYF
v_gene: TRBV5-3; d_gene: NA; j_gene: TRBJ1-2; abundance: many; CDR3nt: TGTGCCAGACCACCCATAGTGGTGAGAAAGACCTATGGCTACACCTTC; CDR3aa: CARPPIVVRKTYGYTF
v_gene: TRBV6-5; d_gene: TRBD1; j_gene: TRBJ1-2; abundance: many; CDR3nt: TGTGCCAGCAGTTACTCGAGCAGGGGGGCGTTAGGCTACACCTTC; CDR3aa: CASSYSSRGALGYTF
v_gene: TRBV7-8; d_gene: NA; j_gene: TRBJ2-7; abundance: many; CDR3nt: TGTGCCAGCAGCTCGTCCGACGTTGGGCCTTACGAGCAGTACTTC; CDR3aa: CASSSSDVGPYEQYF
v_gene: TRBV6-2/TRBV6-3; d_gene: NA; j_gene: TRBJ1-2; abundance: NA; CDR3nt: TGTGCCAGCAGTTCCGACGCCTGCATCGGAAAGACCTATGGCTACACCTTC; CDR3aa: CASSSDACIGKTYGYTF
v_gene: TRBV6-2/TRBV6-3; d_gene: NA; j_gene: TRBJ2-1; abundance: many; CDR3nt: TGTGCCAGCAGTCTTCATGTCGGGAGTGAAAGTGAGCAGTTCTTC; CDR3aa: CASSLHVGSESEQFF
v_gene: TRBV20-1; d_gene: TRBD1; j_gene: TRBJ1-4; abundance: many; CDR3nt: TGCAGTGCTGGACAGGGGAGTGAAAAACTGTTTTTT; CDR3aa: CSAGQGSEKLFF
v_gene: TRBV28; d_gene: TRBD1; j_gene: TRBJ2-7; abundance: many; CDR3nt: TGTGCCAGCAGTGTGGGACAGGGGGCGGGCGAGCAGTACTTC; CDR3aa: CASSVGQGAGEQYF
v_gene: TRBV6-4; d_gene: NA; j_gene: TRBJ1-2; abundance: many; CDR3nt: TGTGCCAGCAGTGGTGTCGGCTCACACGGAAAGACCTATGGCTACACCTTC; CDR3aa: CASSGVGSHGKTYGYTF
v_gene: TRBV7-9; d_gene: NA; j_gene: TRBJ2-1; abundance: few; CDR3nt: TGTGCCAGCAGCTACGGAGACTACATTCGAGCTAATGAGCAGTTCTTC; CDR3aa: CASSYGDYIRANEQFF
v_gene: TRBV5-5; d_gene: NA; j_gene: TRBJ1-2; abundance: many; CDR3nt: TGTGCCAGCGACCCCCATGTCTCGCGAAAGACCTATGGCTACACCTTC; CDR3aa: CASDPHVSRKTYGYTF
v_gene: TRBV29-1; d_gene: TRBD1; j_gene: TRBJ2-2; abundance: many; CDR3nt: TGCAGCGCCGCCGACAGGGGGAACACCGGGGAGCTGTTTTTT; CDR3aa: CSAADRGNTGELFF
v_gene: TRBV6-5; d_gene: NA; j_gene: TRBJ2-6; abundance: many; CDR3nt: TGTGCCAGCAGTTACGGGGTTAGCGGGGCCAACGTCCTGACTTTC; CDR3aa: CASSYGVSGANVLTF
v_gene: TRBV29-1; d_gene: TRBD1; j_gene: TRBJ1-4; abundance: many; CDR3nt: TGCAGCGCTCGACAGGGGGCGGGGGAAAAACTGTTTTTT; CDR3aa: CSARQGAGEKLFF
v_gene: TRBV20-1; d_gene: NA; j_gene: TRBJ2-1; abundance: NA; CDR3nt: TGCAGTGCAGGGACCCCTCCCTACAATGAGCAGCTCTTC; CDR3aa: CSAGTPPYNEQLF
v_gene: TRBV16; d_gene: NA; j_gene: TRBJ1-2; abundance: NA; CDR3nt: TGTGCCAGCAGCCCTAATCGGGCCGTTAGAAAGACCTATGGCTACACCTTC; CDR3aa: CASSPNRAVRKTYGYTF
v_gene: TRBV6-4; d_gene: NA; j_gene: TRBJ1-3; abundance: many; CDR3nt: TGTGCCAGCAGCGATGACGGGGGATTCTCTGGAAACACCATATATTTT; CDR3aa: CASSDDGGFSGNTIYF
v_gene: TRBV7-9; d_gene: NA; j_gene: TRBJ1-2; abundance: many; CDR3nt: TGTGCCAGCACCAATACAGGGAACTATGGCTACACCTTC; CDR3aa: CASTNTGNYGYTF
v_gene: TRBV5-4; d_gene: TRBD2; j_gene: TRBJ2-7; abundance: many; CDR3nt: TGTGCCAGCACCGCGGGGGGCGGCGAGCAGTACTTC; CDR3aa: CASTAGGGEQYF
v_gene: TRBV10-2; d_gene: TRBD1; j_gene: TRBJ1-5; abundance: NA; CDR3nt: TGCGCCAGCAGCGAGACAGGGCGCTTCAATCAGCCCCAGCATTTT; CDR3aa: CASSETGRFNQPQHF
v_gene: TRBV9; d_gene: NA; j_gene: TRBJ2-3; abundance: few; CDR3nt: TGTGCCAGCACCCGGGGCCAAACAGATACGCAGTATTTT; CDR3aa: CASTRGQTDTQYF
v_gene: TRBV19; d_gene: NA; j_gene: TRBJ2-5; abundance: NA; CDR3nt: TGTGCCAGTAGTATTAGGGGAGGACCAGCTTACGAGACCCAGTACTTC; CDR3aa: CASSIRGGPAYETQYF
v_gene: TRBV4-3; d_gene: NA; j_gene: TRBJ2-2; abundance: NA; CDR3nt: TGCGCCAGCAGCCAAAAACTTGTTAGACAGATAAACACCGGGGAGCTGTTTTTT; CDR3aa: CASSQKLVRQINTGELFF
v_gene: TRBV7-2; d_gene: NA; j_gene: TRBJ2-7; abundance: many; CDR3nt: TGTGCCAGCAGCTTAACGGCGAGTACCCTCTACGAGCAGTACTTC; CDR3aa: CASSLTASTLYEQYF
v_gene: TRBV28; d_gene: NA; j_gene: TRBJ2-1; abundance: many; CDR3nt: TGTGCCAGCAGTTTCCCCGGGGTCCGCAGAGGTGCCAATGAGCAGTTCTTC; CDR3aa: CASSFPGVRRGANEQFF
v_gene: TRBV2; d_gene: NA; j_gene: TRBJ2-7; abundance: many; CDR3nt: TGTGCCAGCAGGGCCGGGACGGGAACCTACGAGCAGTACTTC; CDR3aa: CASRAGTGTYEQYF
v_gene: TRBV6-2/TRBV6-3; d_gene: NA; j_gene: TRBJ1-2; abundance: many; CDR3nt: TGTGCCAGCAGTGAGTTTGCCTGCATCGGAAAGACCTATGGCTACACCTTC; CDR3aa: CASSEFACIGKTYGYTF